This T cell receptor beta chain was identified during a study of T cell responses to AZD1222 COVID-19 vaccine. Points from the study as a whole: No day 14 peak samples; only post-peak repertoires were characterized. Researchers report vaccine-associated CD4 TCRs spanning spike, with dominance at 160-218 and 743-854. Recipients of AZD1222 seropositive at baseline numbered only 6 or 7. Possibly, clonal diversity was underestimated; donors were largely white British and included more females.

In regard to this clone: Its antigen is unidentified.

Germline-derived CDR1 and CDR2 are KGHSH and LQKENI. V was trimmed by 3 bases and J by 8 bases, leaving 10 bases between them. This CDR3 spans 12 amino acids. Profiled with immunoSEQ multiplex PCR; TCRdb holds only in-frame clones, not every one. The sample has about 210,000 clones; around 94% are singletons. Material: peripheral blood, obtained on day 0 of AZD1222 vaccination. V and J are TRBV18 and TRBJ1-2; the D gene is possibly TRBD1 (5 bases). The TCR originated in an adult in good health. The CDR3 bases are TGTGCCAGCTCACCCGATCGACAGGGCTACACCTTC. Translation gives CASSPDRQGYTF. Drawing the rest from reference TRBV18 and TRBJ1-2, the complete variable domain is NAGVMQNPRHLVRRRGQEARLRCSPMKGHSHVYWYRQLPEEGLKFMVYLQKENIIDESGMPKERFSAEFPKEGPSILRIQQVVRGDSAAYFCASSPDRQGYTFGSGTRLTVV.